The clone carrying this TCR beta chain has more than one count but fewer than ten. Within the sample, other DNA sequences also encode this same CDR3. This CDR3 is 13 amino acids long. Germline CDR1 KGHSH, CDR2 LQKENI. The V gene end was trimmed by 3 bases and the J gene end by 7 bases; junction bases not matched to a gene: 1. Sequencing used immunoSEQ multiplex PCR; TCRdb keeps in-frame clones, though not all of them. The top ten hold 3.4% of the sample, which has roughly 120,000 clones, about nine tenths seen once. The data were taken from a study of control samples from healthy donors and cancer patients.

The sequence was collected from a man aged 35-49 years in good health. Specimen: blood. The rearrangement uses TRBV18 and TRBJ1-2, with 11 bases identical to TRBD1. Here the CDR3 reads CASSPGTGGGYTF. Here the CDR3 DNA reads TGTGCCAGCTCACCCGGGACAGGGGGTGGCTACACCTTC.